These 10 T cell receptor beta chains were all obtained from the same sample, sequenced in a study of blood T cell repertoires in COVID-19. Profiled with immunoSEQ multiplex PCR; TCRdb holds only in-frame clones, not every one. The profile shows over 150,000 clones, approximately 82% of them singletons. The sequencing input was peripheral blood. Receptor source: a human donor with acute or convalescent COVID-19. The donor label of this sample is uncertain.

The gene calls are TRBV10-3 and TRBJ2-7; TRBD1 aligns across 7 bases. Germline V gives CDR1 ENHRY, CDR2 SYGVKD. The CDR3 consists of 13 residues. V shed 3 bases, J shed 2 bases, and the junction held 1 base outside the gene matches. CDR3 sequence: CAISDGQAYEQYF. In nucleotides, the CDR3 is TGTGCCATCAGTGATGGACAGGCCTACGAGCAGTACTTC.

The table lists this clone with a count of one. The chain combines TRBV7-8 with TRBJ1-1, with D possibly being TRBD1 (5 bases). CDR1 is SGHVS and CDR2 is FQNEAQ in the germline V gene. The CDR3 runs to 14 residues. The V end was cut by 2 bases, the J end by 3 bases, with 10 bases between. CDR3 sequence: CASSLQGGYTEAFF. In nucleotides, the CDR3 is TGTGCCAGCAGCTTACAGGGAGGTTACACTGAAGCTTTCTTT.

The chain combines TRBV27 with TRBJ2-7, with D perhaps matching TRBD1 (5 bases). Trimming took off 7 bases at V and 7 bases at J, with 17 bases between the two ends. This CDR3 region has 13 residues. Germline V gene sequence: CDR1 MNHEY, CDR2 SMNVEV (reference sequence). The chain's CDR3 is CASNSGQGREQYF. DNA for the CDR3: TGTGCCAGCAACTCAGGACAAGGTAGAGAGCAGTACTTC.

The chain joins TRBV5-1 to TRBJ1-6; 9 nucleotides line up with TRBD1. With V trimmed by 0 bases and J by 8 bases, 3 bases remained unmatched. The CDR3 spans 15 residues. Germline values: CDR1 SGHRS, CDR2 YFSETQ. The CDR3 nucleotides read TGCGCCAGCAGCTTGGATGGGACAGGGTATTCACCCCTCCACTTT. Its translation is CASSLDGTGYSPLHF.

The chain carries TRBV3-1 (or the pseudogene TRBV3-2) and TRBJ2-1, with D possibly being TRBD2 (5 bases). The germline V gene encodes CDR1 LGHDT and CDR2 YNNKEL (reference sequence). The CDR3 extends over 16 amino acids. V lost 4 bases to trimming and J lost 4 bases, with 17 bases between them. Here the CDR3 reads CASSLGEASAYNEQFF. The CDR3 region has the DNA TGTGCCAGCAGCCTGGGAGAGGCGAGCGCTTACAATGAGCAGTTCTTC.

This sequence joins TRBV19 and TRBJ1-3; no definite D call. Germline-derived CDR1 and CDR2 are LNHDA and SQIVND (reference sequence). Trimming removed 6 bases from V and 0 bases from J, with 12 bases in between. The CDR3 sequence is 15 residues long. This CDR3 is CASRMAENSGNTIYF. CDR3 nucleotide sequence: TGTGCCAGTAGAATGGCGGAAAACTCTGGAAACACCATATATTTT.

This clone was found a few times. The V gene is TRBV30, the J gene TRBJ1-5; TRBD1 agrees at 9 bases. Germline V gives CDR1 GTSNPN, CDR2 SVGIG (reference sequence). Trimming at V came to 1 base and at J to 4 bases, leaving 2 bases not matched to a gene. The CDR3 covers 14 residues. CDR3 amino acids: CAWSGTGVNQPQHF. The CDR3 nucleotides are TGTGCCTGGAGTGGGACAGGGGTAAATCAGCCCCAGCATTTT.

The chain joins TRBV7-2 to TRBJ1-2; D gene uncertain. The CDR3 has 16 amino acids. Germline CDR1 and CDR2: SGHTA and FQGNSA. V shed 3 bases and J shed 1 base, with 15 bases lying between them. The CDR3 spells CASSFLGLEVNYGYTF. CDR3 in DNA: TGTGCCAGCAGCTTTCTGGGCCTGGAGGTTAACTATGGCTACACCTTC.

This chain uses TRBV6-5 with TRBJ2-7, with 7 bases lining up with TRBD1. CDR1 is MNHEY and CDR2 is SVGAGI in the germline V gene. V lost 1 base, J lost 1 base, and 4 bases stayed unmatched. The CDR3 contains 15 residues. The CDR3 region has the DNA TGTGCCAGCAGTTACTATACAGGGGCTTCCTACGAGCAGTACTTC. It translates to CASSYYTGASYEQYF.

The V and J genes are TRBV5-1 and TRBJ2-1; D may be TRBD1 (6 bases). The CDR3 length is 15 residues. The germline V and J ends were trimmed by 3 bases and 4 bases, with 14 bases remaining between them. Looked up from germline, CDR1 is SGHRS and CDR2 is YFSETQ. The CDR3 nucleotides are TGCGCCAGCAGCTCAGGACAGTGGGGGTACAATGAGCAGTTCTTC. This translates into CASSSGQWGYNEQFF.